The sequence of this T cell receptor (beta chain) was determined in a study of cytomegalovirus exposure and HLA in healthy donors (dated by TCRdb to between 2016 and 2019). About the full investigation: In an earlier analysis of under 750 of the donors, 276 Gb of sequence data and 90 million to 120 million unique TCR beta sequences from about 190 million T cells were reported. In a later genetic analysis, genome-wide SNP genotypes for about 55% of the roughly 670 donors were used, and that subset was treated as a discovery cohort. Roughly 300 gigabases of sequencing data and approximately 92 million unique TCR sequences made up an early release that covered 500 to 650 HLA-typed donors. Of the 398 genotyped donors, approximately 82% fell in the genetic ancestry cluster associated with self-reported Caucasian donors. HLA typing covered class I and class II loci at four-digit resolution. On average, around 230,000 unique TCR beta nucleotide sequences were sequenced per donor among about 400 genotyped donors of the cohort, with roughly 20% of those sequences being non-productive. The study was designed to test whether signatures of past pathogen exposure could be identified by cataloging public T cell receptors. Typing coverage varied by locus: about 629-640 donors for A, B, C, DRB1 and DQB1; roughly 520 for DQA1; approximately 610 for DPA1; roughly 470 for DPB1. All discovery cohort repertoires had been generated on a single sequencing platform. An earlier analysis of around 540 of the donors applied high-throughput TCR beta sequencing to assess whether each TCR beta V gene segment acted as functional or pseudogenic. The study used immunosequencing to profile the T cell repertoires of approximately 690 subjects and linked those repertoires to cytomegalovirus serostatus. Donor age, sex, ethnicity and CMV serostatus were compiled alongside the repertoire data. A later analysis re-examined previously published TCR beta repertoires from over 500 donors and added high-resolution HLA genotyping to investigate patterns of TCR occurrence. High-throughput TCR immunosequencing, statistical association of individual TCRs with disease status, and machine learning were combined to predict cytomegalovirus infection status. Rather than using new phenotypic data, the later analysis identified candidate immune exposures from TCR beta sequences and from how often those sequences occurred across donors. In addition to the first cohort of 500 to 850 subjects, a separate validation cohort of around 110 different subjects was used. Because of strong linkage in the cohort, a few DR-DQ haplotypes were treated as single units for association and clustering.

The cohort was made up of approximately 700 healthy bone marrow donors. All cohort members were sampled while nominally healthy, although unrecorded immune exposures were likely present. The donor tested CMV seronegative, placing the donor among the roughly 350 seronegative members of the cohort. Each donor provided a peripheral blood sample, and peripheral blood mononuclear cells were used for TCR beta sequencing. Genomic DNA extraction from the blood cell samples was performed with the Qiagen DNeasy Blood Extraction Kit. V is shortened by 9 bases, J by 6 bases, and the region joining them spans 12 bases. The CDR3 numbers 11 residues from cysteine through phenylalanine. Just the 33-base CDR3 DNA is kept, in frame starting at base 1. CDR1 and CDR2, per the germline V gene, are ENHRY and SYGVKD. As to this clone: The specificity of this receptor is unknown. No much larger clonotype is one base removed from it; base qualities were not supplied.

Points the paper makes about the study in general: The authors suggested that the approach could potentially be generalized to other disease states and immunological phenotypes. In a later genetic analysis, fewer N-insertions in productive TCRs were reported among donors in an Asian-associated ancestry cluster than the roughly 700-donor mean. In a later genetic analysis, a missense DCLRE1C variant was associated with V-gene and J-gene trimming of TCR beta chains, and the association was replicated in an independent cohort. Because some donors lacked HLA typing at each locus, the association tests relied only on the typed subset. Compared with equally common non-associated chains, HLA-associated TCR beta chains in a later analysis were more clonally expanded and had lower generation probabilities. Broadly in line with IMGT annotations, most TCR beta V segments showed up in productive rearrangements about 87% or about 30% of the time in an earlier analysis of 587 of the donors. The only immune exposure information available for the cohort was CMV serostatus. Assigning TCR associations to individual alleles was difficult when HLA alleles, especially DR and DQ, strongly co-occurred. The classifier was reported to diagnose cytomegalovirus status with high specificity and sensitivity in both the original and validation cohorts. A few of the identified cytomegalovirus-associated TCR beta chains were confirmed in vitro to be specific for cytomegalovirus antigens. Most TCR sequences were seen in very few donors, while some public TCRs were found in many individuals. Linkage disequilibrium might explain the correlated functional status among segregating V segments, but an unknown experimental factor could not be excluded. A further reported finding was that TCR beta sequences accurately predicted the HLA-A and HLA-B alleles for most subjects in the first cohort. Some IMGT-functional V segments, including TRBV6-2 and TRBV6-3, could not be distinguished by the 87-base-pair reads and were therefore excluded. According to a later analysis, most CMV-associated TCR beta chains appeared to be HLA-restricted, and the HLA associations seemed to be driven largely by CMV exposure. Sequencing depth was assumed to be roughly uniform across donors in the presence/absence analyses, though that assumption may not hold. The sequencing pipeline was judged likely to have produced a cluster of highly shared sequence variants as a technical artifact. A later analysis found that TCR association rates varied across HLA loci, with DRB1 alleles showing the most associated TCRs and HLA-C alleles the fewest. A total of 164 TCR beta chains were listed by the study as associated with cytomegalovirus. According to a later analysis, parvovirus B19, influenza, CMV and Epstein-Barr virus appeared linked to several top co-occurrence clusters. Specific HLA alleles were associated with some 15,000 TCR beta sequences at a false discovery rate of 0.05 in a later analysis. Because counts were too low, 15 to 20 rarely observed V segments, including chromosome 9 orphons, were excluded from the earlier analysis of around 640 of the donors. This cohort had only TCR beta chains sequenced, and the lack of alpha or paired-chain data limited which features could be detected.

Library construction relied on the immunoSEQ multiplex PCR assay. The multiplex PCR relied on a mix of 60 forward primers for TCR Vbeta segments and 13 reverse primers for TCR Jbeta segments. The CDR3 region of rearranged TCR beta genes was amplified from genomic DNA by a multiplex PCR assay. The Illumina HiSeq System was used to sequence the amplified TCR beta libraries as 87-base-pair reads. The study's own analysis went as follows. A later analysis tallied roughly 78 million unique TCR beta chains across the 640 or so repertoires, and approximately 11 million of those chains were shared by two or more donors. Raw reads were error-corrected and collapsed into unique sequences by a nearest-neighbor algorithm in which closely related sequences were merged to remove PCR and sequencing errors. V, D and J gene segments were assigned by aligning CDR3 sequences to IMGT reference sequences. For a sequence to be retained, at least a six-nucleotide match to both a V gene segment and a J gene segment was required. Rearrangements were called productive when the CDR3 lacked stop codons and stayed in frame with V and J; all others were non-productive. Following IMGT convention, CDR3 was defined as the stretch from the second conserved V-encoded cysteine to the conserved J-encoded phenylalanine. Sequences without an unambiguous match to a single V gene segment were excluded from the earlier analysis of almost 600 of the donors. In an earlier analysis of 587 of the donors, V segments were called functional above 56.7% productive rearrangements and were called segregating when the between-donor standard deviation exceeded 5%. A statistical classification framework was built for diagnosing cytomegalovirus status from the catalog of TCR beta chain sequences. V and J gene assignment, in a later analysis, came from comparing TCR nucleotide sequences with IMGT/GENE-DB human TR gene sequences. The TCRdist pipeline was used in a later analysis to assign CDR3 sequences and most-parsimonious VDJ recombination scenarios. A later analysis defined each TCR beta chain by its CDR3 amino acid sequence plus V-gene family, and excluded reads lacking a unique V-gene family. In a later analysis, approximately 640 highly shared, low-generation-probability nucleotide sequences were removed to address suspected cross-contamination and a sequencing artifact. In a later analysis, a clonal expansion index for each public chain was calculated from normalized within-repertoire ranks of inferred template counts. A later analysis computed generation probabilities with a VDJ recombination model fitted to out-of-frame rearrangements, and checked the results against IGoR. In a later analysis, hypergeometric tests were used to score TCR-TCR, TCR-HLA and TCR-CMV co-occurrence, with a repertoire-size bias correction applied to TCR pairs. False discovery rates were estimated in a later analysis by permuting HLA or CMV assignments 20 times. A later analysis grouped co-occurring TCRs with DBSCAN, adding TCRdist sequence similarity when clustering within HLA-allele-positive subsets. For co-occurrence clustering, repertoires with fewer than 30,000 or more than 120,000 public chains were excluded, along with five or six repertoires with anomalous nucleotide sharing. TCRdb's version of the immuneACCESS table is confined to in-frame rearrangements and falls short of the full clone set. An unresolved V gene accounts for under half of the shortfall where checked; the remainder is of unknown origin. The V and J calls and the clone size are those of that table, but D and trimming were determined from the DNA. Present in this sample are about 82,000 clones, about nine tenths of which were seen just once. 2% to 2.5% of the sample is in the top ten clones.

Sequencing was done on a sample of PBMCs. In this chain, TRBV10-3 is recombined with TRBJ2-7; TRBD1 is possibly the D segment (6 matching bases). The sequence came from a man aged 18 to 30 in good health and CMV-seronegative. The DNA sequence is given as TGTGCCATATCGGGACATAGCGAGCAGTACTTC. The resulting protein is CAISGHSEQYF.